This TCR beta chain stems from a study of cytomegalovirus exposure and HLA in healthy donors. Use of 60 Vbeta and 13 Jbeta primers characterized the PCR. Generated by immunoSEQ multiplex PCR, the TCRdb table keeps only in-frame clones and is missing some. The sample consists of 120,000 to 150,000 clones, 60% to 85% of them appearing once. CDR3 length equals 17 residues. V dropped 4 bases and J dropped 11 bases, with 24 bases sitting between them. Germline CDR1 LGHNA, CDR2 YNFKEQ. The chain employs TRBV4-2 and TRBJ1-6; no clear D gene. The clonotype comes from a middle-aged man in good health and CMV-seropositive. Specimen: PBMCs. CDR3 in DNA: TGTGCCAGCAGCCCCTGGAGGGAACTCAAAGTTGATACACCCCTCCACTTT. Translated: CASSPWRELKVDTPLHF.